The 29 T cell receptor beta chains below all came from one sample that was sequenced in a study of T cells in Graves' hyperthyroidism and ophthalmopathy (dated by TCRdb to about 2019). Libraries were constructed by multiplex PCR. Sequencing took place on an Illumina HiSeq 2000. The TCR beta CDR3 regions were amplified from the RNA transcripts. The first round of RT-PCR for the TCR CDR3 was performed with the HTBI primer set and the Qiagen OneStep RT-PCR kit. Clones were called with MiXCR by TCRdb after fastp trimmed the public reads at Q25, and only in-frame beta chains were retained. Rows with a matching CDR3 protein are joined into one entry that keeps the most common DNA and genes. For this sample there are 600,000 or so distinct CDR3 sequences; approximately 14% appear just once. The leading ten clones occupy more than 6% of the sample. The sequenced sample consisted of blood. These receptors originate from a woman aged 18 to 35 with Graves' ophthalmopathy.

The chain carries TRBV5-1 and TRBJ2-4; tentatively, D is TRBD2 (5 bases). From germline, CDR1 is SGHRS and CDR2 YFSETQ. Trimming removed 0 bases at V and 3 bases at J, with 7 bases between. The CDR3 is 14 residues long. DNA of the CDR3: TGCGCCAGCAGCTTGGCGGGGAACAAAAACATTCAGTACTTC. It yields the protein CASSLAGNKNIQYF.

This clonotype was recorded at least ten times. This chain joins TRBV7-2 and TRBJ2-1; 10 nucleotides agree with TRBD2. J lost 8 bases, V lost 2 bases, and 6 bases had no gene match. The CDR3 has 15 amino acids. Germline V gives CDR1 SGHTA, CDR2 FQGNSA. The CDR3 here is CASSLTSGVEHEQFF. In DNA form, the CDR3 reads TGTGCCAGCAGCTTAACTAGCGGGGTTGAACATGAGCAGTTCTTC.

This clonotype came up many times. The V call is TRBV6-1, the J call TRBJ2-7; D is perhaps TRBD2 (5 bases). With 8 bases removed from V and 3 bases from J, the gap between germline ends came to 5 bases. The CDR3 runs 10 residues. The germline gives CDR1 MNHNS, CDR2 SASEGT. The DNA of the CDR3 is TGTGCCAGCCGGGACTACGAGCAGTACTTC. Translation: CASRDYEQYF.

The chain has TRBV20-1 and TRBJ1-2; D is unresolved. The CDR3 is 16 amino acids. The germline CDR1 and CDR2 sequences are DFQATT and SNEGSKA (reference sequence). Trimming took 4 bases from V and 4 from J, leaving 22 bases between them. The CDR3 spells CSANRILMERGYGYTF. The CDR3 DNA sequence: TGCAGTGCTAATCGGATTCTTATGGAGCGTGGCTATGGCTACACCTTC.

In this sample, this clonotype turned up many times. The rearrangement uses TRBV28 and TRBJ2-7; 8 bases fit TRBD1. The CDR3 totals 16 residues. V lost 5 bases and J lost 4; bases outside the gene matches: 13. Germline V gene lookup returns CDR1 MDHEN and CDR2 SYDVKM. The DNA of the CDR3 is TGTGCCAGCAGTCCCCTTAGGGGGACAGGAGGATACGAGCAGTACTTC. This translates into CASSPLRGTGGYEQYF.

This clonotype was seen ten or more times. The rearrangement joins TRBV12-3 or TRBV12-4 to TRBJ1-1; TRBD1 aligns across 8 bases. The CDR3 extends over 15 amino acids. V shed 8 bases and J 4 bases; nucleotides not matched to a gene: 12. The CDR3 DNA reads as TGTGCCAGCGGCCTTAGCCCTACAGGGGGCACTGAAGCTTTCTTT. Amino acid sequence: CASGLSPTGGTEAFF.

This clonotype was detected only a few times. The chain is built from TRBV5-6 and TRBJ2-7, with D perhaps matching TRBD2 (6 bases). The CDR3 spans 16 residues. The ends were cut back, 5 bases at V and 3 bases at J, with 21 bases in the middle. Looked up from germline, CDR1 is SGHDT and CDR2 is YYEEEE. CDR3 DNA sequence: TGTGCCAGCAGTGAGCAGGGCTTCAGGAGGGTCTACGAGCAGTACTTC. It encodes CASSEQGFRRVYEQYF.

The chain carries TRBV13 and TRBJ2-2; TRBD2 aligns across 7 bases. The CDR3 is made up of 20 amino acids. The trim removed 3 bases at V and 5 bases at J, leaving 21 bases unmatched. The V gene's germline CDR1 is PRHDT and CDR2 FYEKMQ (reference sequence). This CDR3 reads CASSLVPIGLRTRLTGELFF. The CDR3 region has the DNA TGTGCCAGCAGCTTGGTCCCAATAGGGTTGCGGACTAGATTGACCGGGGAGCTGTTTTTT.

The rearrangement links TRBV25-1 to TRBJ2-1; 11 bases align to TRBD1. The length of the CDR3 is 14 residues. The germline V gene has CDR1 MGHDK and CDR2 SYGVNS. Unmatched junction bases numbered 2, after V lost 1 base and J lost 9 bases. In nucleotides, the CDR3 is TGTGCCAGCAGTGAATGGACAGGGGGCGGTGAGCAGTTCTTC. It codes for CASSEWTGGGEQFF.

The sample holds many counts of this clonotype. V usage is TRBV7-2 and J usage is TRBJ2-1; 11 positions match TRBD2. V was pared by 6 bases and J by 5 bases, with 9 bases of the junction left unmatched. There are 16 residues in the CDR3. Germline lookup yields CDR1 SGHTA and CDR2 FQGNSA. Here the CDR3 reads CASRSAGTSGHNEQFF. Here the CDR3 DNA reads TGTGCCAGCAGATCGGCAGGGACTAGCGGACACAATGAGCAGTTCTTC.

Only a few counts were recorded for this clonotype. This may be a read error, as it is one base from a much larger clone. The CDR3 region has the DNA TGTGCCAACTCACCCGGGACTACCACAGATACGCAGTATTTT. Translated: CANSPGTTTDTQYF. The chain uses TRBV18 and TRBJ2-3; 7 nucleotides align to TRBD2. CDR1 and CDR2 (germline): KGHSH, LQKENI. This CDR3 has 14 amino acids.

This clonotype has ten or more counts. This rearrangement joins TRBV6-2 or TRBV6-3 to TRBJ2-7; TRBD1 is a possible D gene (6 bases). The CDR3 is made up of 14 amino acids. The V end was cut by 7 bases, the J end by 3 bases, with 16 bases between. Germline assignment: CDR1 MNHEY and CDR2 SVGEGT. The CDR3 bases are TGTGCCAGCATCGACCGGGCAGGGGTCTACGAGCAGTACTTC. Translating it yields CASIDRAGVYEQYF.

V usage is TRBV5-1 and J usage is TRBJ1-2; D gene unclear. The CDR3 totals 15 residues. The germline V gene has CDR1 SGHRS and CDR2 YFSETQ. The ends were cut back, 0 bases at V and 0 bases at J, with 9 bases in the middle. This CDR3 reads CASSLEGYANYGYTF. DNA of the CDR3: TGCGCCAGCAGCTTGGAAGGGTATGCTAACTATGGCTACACCTTC. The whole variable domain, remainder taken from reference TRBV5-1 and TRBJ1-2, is KAGVTQTPRYLIKTRGQQVTLSCSPISGHRSVSWYQQTPGQGLQFLFEYFSETQRNKGNFPGRFSGRQFSNSRSEMNVSTLELGDSALYLCASSLEGYANYGYTFGSGTRLTVV.

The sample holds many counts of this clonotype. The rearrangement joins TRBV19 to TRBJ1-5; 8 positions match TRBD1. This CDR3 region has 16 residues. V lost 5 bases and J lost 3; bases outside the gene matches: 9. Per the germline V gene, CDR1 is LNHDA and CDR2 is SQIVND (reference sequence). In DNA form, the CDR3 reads TGTGCCAGTAGTGCGCGTAGGACAGGGAACAATCAGCCCCAGCATTTT. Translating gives CASSARRTGNNQPQHF.

CDR3: CSASLSSGRAEQYF. The CDR3 DNA reads TGCAGTGCTAGTTTAAGTAGCGGGAGGGCCGAGCAGTACTTC. V usage is TRBV20-1 and J usage is TRBJ2-7, with 11 bases fitting TRBD2. Germline V CDR1 and CDR2: DFQATT, SNEGSKA (reference sequence). Trimming took 3 bases from V and 6 from J; bases not matched to a gene: 7. The CDR3 contains 14 residues.

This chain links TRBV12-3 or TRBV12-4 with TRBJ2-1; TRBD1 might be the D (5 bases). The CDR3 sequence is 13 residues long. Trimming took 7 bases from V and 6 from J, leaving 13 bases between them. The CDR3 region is CASTWGQVNEQFF. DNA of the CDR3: TGTGCCAGCACCTGGGGCCAGGTCAATGAGCAGTTCTTC.

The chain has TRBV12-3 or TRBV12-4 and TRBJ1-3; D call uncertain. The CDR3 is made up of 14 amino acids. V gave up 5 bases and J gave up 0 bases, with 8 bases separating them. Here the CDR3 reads CASSQAPSGNTIYF. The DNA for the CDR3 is TGTGCCAGCAGTCAGGCCCCCTCTGGAAACACCATATATTTT.

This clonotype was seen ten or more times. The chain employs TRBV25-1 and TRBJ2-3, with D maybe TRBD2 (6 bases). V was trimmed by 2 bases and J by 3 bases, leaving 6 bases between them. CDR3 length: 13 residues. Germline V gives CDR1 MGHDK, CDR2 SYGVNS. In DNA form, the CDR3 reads TGTGCCAGCAGTGAAGGGGGGACAGATACGCAGTATTTT. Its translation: CASSEGGTDTQYF.

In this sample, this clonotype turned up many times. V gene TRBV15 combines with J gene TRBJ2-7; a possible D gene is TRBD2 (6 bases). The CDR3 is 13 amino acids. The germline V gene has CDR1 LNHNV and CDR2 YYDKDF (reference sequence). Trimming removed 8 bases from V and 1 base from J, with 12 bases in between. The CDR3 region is CATGWGESYEQYF. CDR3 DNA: TGTGCCACCGGGTGGGGGGAGTCCTACGAGCAGTACTTC.

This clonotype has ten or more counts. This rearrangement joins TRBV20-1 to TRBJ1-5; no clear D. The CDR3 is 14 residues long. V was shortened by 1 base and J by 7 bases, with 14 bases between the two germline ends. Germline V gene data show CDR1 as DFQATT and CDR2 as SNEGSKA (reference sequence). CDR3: CSARGARGGQPQHF. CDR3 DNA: TGCAGTGCTAGAGGTGCGCGGGGTGGCCAGCCCCAGCATTTT.

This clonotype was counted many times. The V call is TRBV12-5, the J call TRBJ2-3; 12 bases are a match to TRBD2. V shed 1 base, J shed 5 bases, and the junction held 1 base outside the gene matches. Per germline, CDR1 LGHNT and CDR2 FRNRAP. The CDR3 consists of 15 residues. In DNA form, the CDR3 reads TGTGCTAGTGGTTTGGGACTAGCGGGGGTAGATACGCAGTATTTT. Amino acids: CASGLGLAGVDTQYF.

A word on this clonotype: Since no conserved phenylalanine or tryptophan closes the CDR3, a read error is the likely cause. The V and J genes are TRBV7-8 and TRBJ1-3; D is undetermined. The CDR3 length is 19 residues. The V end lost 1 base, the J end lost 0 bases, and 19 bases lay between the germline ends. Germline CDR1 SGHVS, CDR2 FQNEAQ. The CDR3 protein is CASSLEGMGWVSSGNTIYS. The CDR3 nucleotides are TGTGCCAGCAGCTTAGAGGGCATGGGTTGGGTTAGCTCTGGAAACACCATATATTCT.

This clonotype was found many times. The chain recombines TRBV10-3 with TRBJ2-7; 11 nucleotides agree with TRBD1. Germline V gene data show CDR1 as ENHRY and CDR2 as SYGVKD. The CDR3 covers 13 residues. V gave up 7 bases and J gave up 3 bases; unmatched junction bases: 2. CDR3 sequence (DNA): TGTGCCATCACAGGGACAGGGGGCTACGAGCAGTACTTC. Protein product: CAITGTGGYEQYF.

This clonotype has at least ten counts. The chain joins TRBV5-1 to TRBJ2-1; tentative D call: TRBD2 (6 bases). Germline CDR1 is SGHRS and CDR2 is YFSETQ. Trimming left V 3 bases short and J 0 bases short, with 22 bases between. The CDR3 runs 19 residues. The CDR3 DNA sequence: TGCGCCAGCAGCTCACGGCCTCTAGCGCCCACAATCTCCTACAATGAGCAGTTCTTC. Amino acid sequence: CASSSRPLAPTISYNEQFF.

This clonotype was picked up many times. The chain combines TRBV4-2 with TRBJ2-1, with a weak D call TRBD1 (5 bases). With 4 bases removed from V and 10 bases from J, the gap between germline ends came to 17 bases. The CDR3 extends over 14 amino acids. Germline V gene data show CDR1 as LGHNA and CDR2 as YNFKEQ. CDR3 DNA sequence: TGTGCCAGCAGCCTCCGGTTAGGGGATCGAGAGCAGTTCTTC. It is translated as CASSLRLGDREQFF.

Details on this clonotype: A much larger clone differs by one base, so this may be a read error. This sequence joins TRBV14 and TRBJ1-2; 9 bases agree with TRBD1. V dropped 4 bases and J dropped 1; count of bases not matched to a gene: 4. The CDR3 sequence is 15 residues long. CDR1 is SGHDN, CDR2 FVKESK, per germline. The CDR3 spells CASSPRTGDNYGYTF. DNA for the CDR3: TGTGCCAGCAGCCCCCGGACAGGGGATAACTATGGCTACACCTTC.

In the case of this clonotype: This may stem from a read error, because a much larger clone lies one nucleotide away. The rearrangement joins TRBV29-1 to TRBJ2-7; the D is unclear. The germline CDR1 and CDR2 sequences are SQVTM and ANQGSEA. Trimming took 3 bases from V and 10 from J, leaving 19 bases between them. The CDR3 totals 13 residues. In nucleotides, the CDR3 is TGCAGCGTTGAGCTACATGGGGTGGGCGATCAGTACTTC. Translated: CSVELHGVGDQYF.

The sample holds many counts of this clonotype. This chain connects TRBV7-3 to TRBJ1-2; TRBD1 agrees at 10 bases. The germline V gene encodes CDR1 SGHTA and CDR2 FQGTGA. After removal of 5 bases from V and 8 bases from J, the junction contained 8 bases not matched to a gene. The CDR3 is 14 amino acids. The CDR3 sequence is CASSPVGQGSGYTF. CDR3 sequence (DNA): TGTGCCAGCAGCCCAGTGGGACAGGGGAGCGGCTACACCTTC.

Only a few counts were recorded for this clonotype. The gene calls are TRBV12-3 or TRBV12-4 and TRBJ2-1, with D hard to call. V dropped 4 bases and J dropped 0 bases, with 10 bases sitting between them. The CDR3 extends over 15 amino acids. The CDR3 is CASSSTAFSYNEQFF. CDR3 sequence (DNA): TGTGCCAGCAGTTCTACCGCCTTCTCCTACAATGAGCAGTTCTTC.